The next 30 T cell receptor beta chains were all read from a single sample in a study of cytomegalovirus exposure and HLA in healthy donors. With 60 Vbeta and 13 Jbeta primers, the PCR was carried out. Assay used: immunoSEQ multiplex PCR; TCRdb lists only in-frame clones, some missing. The sample yields about 140,000 clones, approximately 9% seen once. The sequenced material came from PBMCs. The origin of the receptors is a male donor in good health and CMV-seronegative.

This clone turned up a few times. The rearrangement uses TRBV5-1 and TRBJ2-6; 7 bases map to TRBD1. Germline V gives CDR1 SGHRS, CDR2 YFSETQ. This CDR3 is built from 16 residues. Trimming at V came to 4 bases and at J to 0 bases, leaving 4 bases not matched to a gene. The CDR3 sequence is CASSLGTDSGANVLTF. CDR3 in DNA: TGCGCCAGCAGCCTCGGGACAGACTCTGGGGCCAACGTCCTGACTTTC.

This clone was counted only a few times. The V call is TRBV6-1, the J call TRBJ2-7; 10 bases match TRBD1. This CDR3 region has 15 residues. Germline CDR1 is MNHNS and CDR2 is SASEGT. Unmatched junction bases numbered 7, after V lost 4 bases and J lost 4 bases. CDR3 region: CASSVQRQGAYEQYF. DNA of the CDR3: TGTGCCAGCAGTGTGCAGAGACAGGGGGCTTACGAGCAGTACTTC.

The chain employs TRBV10-3 and TRBJ2-5; D gene unclear. V lost 4 bases to trimming and J lost 1 base, with 4 bases between them. The CDR3 covers 12 residues. From germline, CDR1 is ENHRY and CDR2 SYGVKD. CDR3 sequence: CAISGGQETQYF. CDR3 sequence (DNA): TGTGCCATCAGTGGAGGCCAAGAGACCCAGTACTTC.

The CDR3 bases are TGTGCCAGCAGCGTAGGCGGGACTAACCAAGAGACCCAGTACTTC. Translation gives CASSVGGTNQETQYF. The chain combines TRBV9 with TRBJ2-5; 7 positions agree with TRBD2. Germline assignment: CDR1 SGDLS and CDR2 YYNGEE. This CDR3 is 15 amino acids long. The J segment lost 0 bases and the V segment lost 0 bases, leaving 2 bases of the junction unmatched.

The chain joins TRBV7-9 to TRBJ1-4; TRBD1 agrees at 8 bases. V shed 5 bases and J 6 bases; nucleotides not matched to a gene: 8. Germline V gene lookup returns CDR1 SEHNR and CDR2 FQNEAQ (reference sequence). The length of the CDR3 is 15 residues. The CDR3 nucleotides are TGTGCCAGCAGCCCAACAGGGGGGACCGATGAAAAACTGTTTTTT. This gives the protein CASSPTGGTDEKLFF. Together with reference TRBV7-9 and TRBJ1-4, the CDR3 gives the full variable domain: DTGVSQNPRHKITKRGQNVTFRCDPISEHNRLYWYRQTLGQGPEFLTYFQNEAQLEKSRLLSDRFSAERPKGSFSTLEIQRTEQGDSAMYLCASSPTGGTDEKLFFGSGTQLSVL.

The chain has TRBV7-9 and TRBJ2-3; TRBD2 matches at 7 bases. CDR3 length: 16 amino acids. Germline values: CDR1 SEHNR, CDR2 FQNEAQ (reference sequence). Unmatched junction bases numbered 13, after V lost 7 bases and J lost 3 bases. CDR3 residues: CASKSLSQRETDTQYF. Here the CDR3 DNA reads TGTGCCAGCAAATCACTATCCCAGCGGGAAACAGATACGCAGTATTTT.

The J gene is TRBJ2-5, the V gene TRBV6-1; 10 nucleotides match TRBD2. CDR3 length equals 14 residues. Germline lookup yields CDR1 MNHNS and CDR2 SASEGT. The V and J ends lost 5 bases and 4 bases, in that order; junction bases with no gene match: 4. The CDR3 coding sequence is TGTGCCAGCAGTAGCGGGGGGGCTGGAGAGACCCAGTACTTC. Its translation is CASSSGGAGETQYF.

Only a few counts were recorded for this clone. V gene TRBV6-5 combines with J gene TRBJ1-5; D possibly corresponds to TRBD1 (6 bases). Germline V lookup: CDR1 MNHEY, CDR2 SVGAGI. CDR3 size: 14 residues. Trimming stripped 2 bases from V and 4 bases from J, with 9 bases between. CDR3 coding DNA: TGTGCCAGCAGTTACACAGGGCCAAATCAGCCCCAGCATTTT. It specifies CASSYTGPNQPQHF.

This clone was counted between two and nine times. The chain has TRBV7-9 and TRBJ1-2; 10 nucleotides line up with TRBD1. This CDR3 contains 14 residues. V lost 6 bases to trimming and J lost 3 bases; unmatched junction nucleotides: 4. CDR1 and CDR2 from the germline V gene are SEHNR and FQNEAQ (reference sequence). CDR3 amino acids: CASRPGQGYYGYTF. CDR3 sequence (DNA): TGTGCCAGCAGACCGGGACAGGGGTACTATGGCTACACCTTC.

The rearrangement links TRBV27 to TRBJ2-7; D possibly corresponds to TRBD2 (5 bases). CDR1 and CDR2 from the germline V gene are MNHEY and SMNVEV (reference sequence). Trimming took off 2 bases at V and 2 bases at J, with 10 bases between the two ends. CDR3 length: 14 amino acids. For the CDR3, the DNA is TGTGCCAGCAGTTTAAGGGCCGGGACCTACGAGCAGTACTTC. Its protein product is CASSLRAGTYEQYF.

Here the CDR3 reads CASSFLGTSGSDTQYF. DNA of the CDR3: TGCGCCAGCAGCTTTTTAGGGACTAGCGGATCAGATACGCAGTATTTT. V and J are TRBV5-1 and TRBJ2-3; 11 nucleotides agree with TRBD2. Germline assignment: CDR1 SGHRS and CDR2 YFSETQ. The CDR3 has 16 residues. J gave up 4 bases and V 2 bases, and 6 bases lay outside the gene matches.

This clone turned up a few times. This chain uses TRBV27 with TRBJ2-5, with a tentative D call TRBD2 (6 bases). Germline V gives CDR1 MNHEY, CDR2 SMNVEV (reference sequence). The length of the CDR3 is 16 residues. V was cut by 5 bases and J by 5 bases, with 21 bases left in between. CDR3 DNA sequence: TGTGCCAGCAGTCCCGAGACGGGAGTATGGACGGAGACCCAGTACTTC. This translates into CASSPETGVWTETQYF.

V usage is TRBV28 and J usage is TRBJ1-5, with TRBD1 matching over 9 bases. Germline V gene data show CDR1 as MDHEN and CDR2 as SYDVKM. V lost 5 bases, J lost 3 bases, and 8 bases stayed unmatched. The CDR3 consists of 16 residues. The CDR3 protein is CASSATQGASNQPQHF. The CDR3, as DNA: TGTGCCAGCAGTGCAACACAGGGGGCATCCAATCAGCCCCAGCATTTT. Combining the CDR3 with reference TRBV28 and TRBJ1-5 gives the whole variable domain DVKVTQSSRYLVKRTGEKVFLECVQDMDHENMFWYRQDPGLGLRLIYFSYDVKMKEKGDIPEGYSVSREKKERFSLILESASTNQTSMYLCASSATQGASNQPQHFGDGTRLSIL.

In its sample, this clone was seen a few times. V and J are TRBV2 and TRBJ2-7; 12 nucleotides line up with TRBD1. Trimming at V came to 6 bases and at J to 5 bases, leaving 5 bases not matched to a gene. The CDR3 is 14 amino acids. The germline V gene has CDR1 SNHLY and CDR2 FYNNEI. CDR3 nucleotides: TGTGCCAGCAGCCCCGGGACAGGGGGCCACGAGCAGTACTTC. Amino acids: CASSPGTGGHEQYF.

The chain carries TRBV28 and TRBJ2-6; possibly TRBD2 for D (6 bases). Germline CDR1 and CDR2: MDHEN and SYDVKM. V gave up 2 bases and J gave up 2 bases, with 13 bases separating them. The CDR3 length is 17 residues. This CDR3 reads CASSLRATGAGANVLTF. CDR3 DNA sequence: TGTGCCAGCAGTTTAAGGGCCACGGGGGCTGGGGCCAACGTCCTGACTTTC.

The rearrangement joins TRBV18 to TRBJ1-2, with 12 bases identical to TRBD1. The CDR3 is 16 residues long. Germline CDR1 and CDR2: KGHSH and LQKENI. The ends lost 6 bases at V and 5 bases at J; junction bases unmatched: 10. The CDR3: CASSPGTGGDHYGYTF. CDR3 nucleotides: TGTGCCAGCTCTCCCGGGACAGGGGGCGATCATTATGGCTACACCTTC.

This clone was found a few times. The rearrangement joins TRBV9 to TRBJ1-2; D may be TRBD1 (6 bases). The CDR3 loop spans 13 amino acids. V was shortened by 7 bases and J by 2 bases, with 12 bases between the two germline ends. Germline V CDR1 and CDR2: SGDLS, YYNGEE. The CDR3 bases are TGTGCCAGCCGTGCCCAGGGGAACTATGGCTACACCTTC. This sequence encodes CASRAQGNYGYTF.

The chain employs TRBV5-1 and TRBJ1-2; D might be TRBD1 (5 bases). The CDR3 spans 12 residues. Between the trimmed V and J ends, which lost 2 bases and 4 bases, there was a span of 6 bases. CDR1 and CDR2 (germline): SGHRS, YFSETQ. DNA for the CDR3: TGCGCCAGCAGCTTCGACAGCTATGGCTACACCTTC. Translating gives CASSFDSYGYTF.

This clone has just a few counts. The chain recombines TRBV7-2 with TRBJ2-7; a weak D match, TRBD2 (6 bases). This CDR3 is built from 13 residues. Per the germline V gene, CDR1 is SGHTA and CDR2 is FQGNSA. V lost 2 bases, J lost 5 bases, and 10 bases lay in between. CDR3 DNA: TGTGCCAGCAGCTTATCCGGGGGTAACGAGCAGTACTTC. As protein: CASSLSGGNEQYF.

This chain joins TRBV13 and TRBJ1-3, with a weak D call TRBD1 (6 bases). This CDR3 has 13 residues. The ends were cut back, 0 bases at V and 8 bases at J, with 8 bases in the middle. Germline loops: CDR1 PRHDT, CDR2 FYEKMQ (reference sequence). The DNA for the CDR3 is TGTGCCAGCAGCTTAGGCAGGGGAGACACCATATATTTT. This translates into CASSLGRGDTIYF.

This clone has more than one count but fewer than ten. This chain joins TRBV4-3 and TRBJ1-1, with unresolved D. Germline CDR1 LGHNA, CDR2 YSLEER. V was clipped by 0 bases and J by 1 base, with 9 bases between them. This CDR3 is built from 15 residues. Written as DNA, the CDR3 is TGCGCCAGCAGCCAAGAGGATCAGGCGAACACTGAAGCTTTCTTT. Its protein is CASSQEDQANTEAFF.

This clone was counted only a few times. CDR3 DNA: TGTGCCAGCTCTACCACTAGCGGGAGTATGTGGGGCACAGATACGCAGTATTTT. This translates into CASSTTSGSMWGTDTQYF. The genes are TRBV2 and TRBJ2-3; 11 bases map to TRBD2. The CDR3 totals 18 residues. Germline lookup yields CDR1 SNHLY and CDR2 FYNNEI. The junction had 14 bases not matched to a gene; V was cut back by 8 bases and J by 1 base.

This clone has a handful of counts. The V and J genes are TRBV9 and TRBJ1-4; D perhaps matches TRBD1 (6 bases). Looked up from germline, CDR1 is SGDLS and CDR2 is YYNGEE. This CDR3 has 14 residues. Trimming took 2 bases from V and 8 from J, leaving 13 bases between them. CDR3 residues: CASSVSQGKEKLFF. The CDR3 DNA sequence: TGTGCCAGCAGCGTGAGCCAGGGGAAGGAAAAACTGTTTTTT.

This clone has just a few counts. The chain joins TRBV5-1 to TRBJ2-1, with 7 positions matching TRBD1. The CDR3 has 15 amino acids. Germline-derived CDR1 and CDR2 are SGHRS and YFSETQ. V was pared by 4 bases and J by 2 bases, with 6 bases of the junction left unmatched. The CDR3 DNA reads as TGCGCCAGCAGCAAGCCCGGGACAGCCTACAATGAGCAGTTCTTC. This encodes CASSKPGTAYNEQFF.

This rearrangement joins TRBV29-1 to TRBJ1-2; TRBD1 agrees at 9 bases. Trimming removed 6 bases from V and 4 bases from J; junction bases left unmatched: 6. The V gene's germline CDR1 is SQVTM and CDR2 ANQGSEA. This CDR3 is built from 13 residues. The CDR3 nucleotides are TGCAGCGTACCGGACAGGGGAGGCTATGGCTACACCTTC. Translated, it gives CSVPDRGGYGYTF.

There are a few counts of this clone. The chain joins TRBV6-1 to TRBJ2-3; 9 nucleotides align to TRBD2. Trimming removed 4 bases from V and 0 bases from J; junction bases left unmatched: 5. The CDR3 spans 16 residues. The germline V gene has CDR1 MNHNS and CDR2 SASEGT. Here the CDR3 DNA reads TGTGCCAGCAGTGGAAGGACTAGCGCAAGCACAGATACGCAGTATTTT. Encoded protein: CASSGRTSASTDTQYF.

The chain recombines TRBV10-2 with TRBJ1-3; TRBD1 matches at 8 bases. This CDR3 has 15 residues. The V and J ends lost 6 bases and 0 bases, in that order; junction bases with no gene match: 4. Per germline, CDR1 WSHSY and CDR2 SAAADI. The CDR3: CASRTGDSSGNTIYF. The CDR3 DNA sequence: TGCGCCAGCAGGACAGGGGACAGCTCTGGAAACACCATATATTTT.

V is TRBV6-4 and J is TRBJ2-7; D is possibly TRBD2 (6 bases). CDR1 is MRHNA, CDR2 SNTAGT, per germline. Trimming pared 2 bases from V and 2 bases from J, leaving 10 bases between. The CDR3 sequence is 14 residues long. The CDR3 sequence: CASSDRGAAYEQYF. Here the CDR3 DNA reads TGTGCCAGCAGTGACCGCGGGGCCGCCTACGAGCAGTACTTC.

The table lists this clone with a few counts. The J gene is TRBJ1-4, the V gene TRBV4-3, with a possible D match to TRBD1 (6 bases). The germline V gene has CDR1 LGHNA and CDR2 YSLEER. Trimming pared 4 bases from V and 7 bases from J, leaving 16 bases between. This CDR3 comprises 15 residues. CDR3 protein: CASSREDRTSEKLFF. The DNA of the CDR3 is TGCGCCAGCAGCCGAGAAGACAGGACCTCTGAAAAACTGTTTTTT.

The sample holds a few counts of this clone. This chain joins TRBV10-3 and TRBJ2-5; D unclear. TRBJ2-7 explains the end of the DNA better; the J call may be wrong. Germline V lookup: CDR1 ENHRY, CDR2 SYGVKD. CDR3 length equals 13 residues. DNA of the CDR3: TGTGCCATCAGTGAAGACTGGTCCTACGAGCAGTACTTC. It translates to CAISEDWSYEQYF.